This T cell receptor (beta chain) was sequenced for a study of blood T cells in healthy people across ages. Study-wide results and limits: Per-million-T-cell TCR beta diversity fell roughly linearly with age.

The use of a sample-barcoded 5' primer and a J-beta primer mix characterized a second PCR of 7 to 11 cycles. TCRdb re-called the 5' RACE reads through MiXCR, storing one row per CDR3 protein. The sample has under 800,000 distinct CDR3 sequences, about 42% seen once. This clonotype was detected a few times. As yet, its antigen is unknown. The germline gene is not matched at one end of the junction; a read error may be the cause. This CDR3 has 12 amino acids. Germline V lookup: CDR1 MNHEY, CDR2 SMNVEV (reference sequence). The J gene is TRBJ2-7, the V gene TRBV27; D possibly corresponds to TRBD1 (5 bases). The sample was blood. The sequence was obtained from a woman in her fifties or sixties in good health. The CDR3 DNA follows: TGTGGCAGCAGTCCAGGGACCTACGAGCAGTACTTC. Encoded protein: CGSSPGTYEQYF.